The 14 T cell receptor beta chains listed next were all sequenced from one sample in a study of cytomegalovirus exposure and HLA in healthy donors. Clones were read by immunoSEQ multiplex PCR, and TCRdb kept only the in-frame ones, dropping some. Of more than 250,000 clones in the sample, 90% were seen once. The specimen was PBMCs. These receptors originate from a woman in her thirties in good health and CMV-seronegative.

The CDR3 coding sequence is TGCGCCTCCACAGGACTACAGTACAATGAGCAGTTCTTC. Translating gives CASTGLQYNEQFF. The gene calls are TRBV5-1 and TRBJ2-1; the D gene is possibly TRBD2 (6 bases). There are 13 residues in the CDR3. CDR1 is SGHRS, CDR2 YFSETQ, per germline. V lost 10 bases and J lost 4, with 15 bases in between.

A remark on this clone: The sample contains more than one DNA sequence encoding this CDR3. The chain uses TRBV7-8 and TRBJ2-7; 7 bases align to TRBD2. With V trimmed by 5 bases and J by 0 bases, 7 bases remained unmatched. Germline V lookup: CDR1 SGHVS, CDR2 FQNEAQ. The length of the CDR3 is 15 residues. Here the CDR3 DNA reads TGTGCCAGCAGCCCGCTAGCGGTGAGCTCCTACGAGCAGTACTTC. Translation: CASSPLAVSSYEQYF.

The chain couples TRBV7-9 to TRBJ2-1; no definite D call. The CDR3 runs 12 residues. The V gene lost 2 bases and the J gene lost 7 bases, with 6 bases spanning the gap. Germline V gene data show CDR1 as SEHNR and CDR2 as FQNEAQ (reference sequence). This chain's CDR3 is CASSLLLNEQFF. The DNA for the CDR3 is TGTGCCAGCAGCTTACTGTTAAATGAGCAGTTCTTC.

The chain combines TRBV28 with TRBJ2-7; tentatively, D is TRBD1 or TRBD2 (6 bases each). The CDR3 sequence is 14 residues long. V was pared by 3 bases and J by 6 bases, with 15 bases between. Per germline, CDR1 MDHEN and CDR2 SYDVKM. The CDR3 coding sequence is TGTGCCAGCAGTTTTTGGGGGGCGAGTGGCGAGCAGTACTTC. Protein product: CASSFWGASGEQYF.

This clone has a single count. The chain combines TRBV7-2 with TRBJ2-3; TRBD1 is a possible D gene (5 bases). The germline V gene has CDR1 SGHTA and CDR2 FQGNSA. The CDR3 is 14 amino acids. V lost 5 bases and J lost 2, with 11 bases in between. The CDR3 sequence is CASSLQDPTDTQYF. The CDR3 DNA sequence: TGTGCCAGCAGCCTACAGGATCCCACAGATACGCAGTATTTT. Complete variable domain (other parts from reference TRBV7-2 and TRBJ2-3): GAGVSQSPSNKVTEKGKDVELRCDPISGHTALYWYRQSLGQGLEFLIYFQGNSAPDKSGLPSDRFSAERTGGSVSTLTIQRTQQEDSAVYLCASSLQDPTDTQYFGPGTRLTVL.

This rearrangement joins TRBV5-6 to TRBJ2-4, with D possibly TRBD2 on 6 matching bases. The CDR3 is made up of 17 amino acids. Trimming left V 4 bases short and J 0 bases short, with 17 bases between. Per the germline V gene, CDR1 is SGHDT and CDR2 is YYEEEE. CDR3 residues: CASSLRGQGLAKNIQYF. CDR3 bases: TGTGCCAGCAGCCTTCGCGGTCAGGGACTAGCCAAAAACATTCAGTACTTC.

The chain joins TRBV7-9 to TRBJ2-7; tentatively, D is TRBD1 (6 bases). The CDR3 totals 13 residues. Trimming took 7 bases from V and 0 from J, leaving 10 bases between them. CDR1 is SEHNR and CDR2 is FQNEAQ in the germline V gene (reference sequence). CDR3 loop: CASNQGSSYEQYF. The CDR3 bases are TGTGCCAGCAACCAGGGGAGCTCCTACGAGCAGTACTTC.

The chain links TRBV5-1 to TRBJ2-1; 12 bases match TRBD2. V shed 0 bases and J 0 bases; nucleotides not matched to a gene: 10. The CDR3 spans 20 residues. The germline V gene encodes CDR1 SGHRS and CDR2 YFSETQ. CDR3 nucleotide sequence: TGCGCCAGCAGCTTGGCCCGGGCTAGCGGGAGGGTAAGCTCCTACAATGAGCAGTTCTTC. Protein product: CASSLARASGRVSSYNEQFF.

The chain has TRBV19 and TRBJ2-7; 11 bases align to TRBD2. Per germline, CDR1 LNHDA and CDR2 SQIVND (reference sequence). This CDR3 spans 15 amino acids. The J segment lost 0 bases and the V segment lost 6 bases, leaving 4 bases of the junction unmatched. CDR3 in DNA: TGTGCCAGTAGGAGAACTAGCGGGAGCTCCTACGAGCAGTACTTC. It translates to CASRRTSGSSYEQYF.

The V call is TRBV29-1, the J call TRBJ2-1; TRBD2 matches at 7 bases. The CDR3 loop spans 15 amino acids. V shed 6 bases and J 0 bases; nucleotides not matched to a gene: 8. Germline-derived CDR1 and CDR2 are SQVTM and ANQGSEA. CDR3 amino acids: CSVVTSLSSYNEQFF. The CDR3 nucleotides are TGCAGCGTAGTGACTAGCTTGAGCTCCTACAATGAGCAGTTCTTC.

This chain connects TRBV27 to TRBJ2-7, with 8 bases identical to TRBD1. The V and J ends lost 4 bases and 5 bases, in that order; junction bases with no gene match: 10. The germline gives CDR1 MNHEY, CDR2 SMNVEV (reference sequence). The CDR3 is 15 residues long. The DNA for the CDR3 is TGTGCCAGCAGTTGGGGGGCAGGGGGCGTCCACGAGCAGTACTTC. Translated, it gives CASSWGAGGVHEQYF.

This rearrangement joins TRBV29-1 to TRBJ2-7, with D possibly matching TRBD2 (6 bases). V was cut by 5 bases and J by 3 bases, with 14 bases left in between. This CDR3 is built from 13 residues. The germline V gene encodes CDR1 SQVTM and CDR2 ANQGSEA. CDR3 DNA sequence: TGCAGCGTTTCCCGGGAGACGAACTACGAGCAGTACTTC. Its protein product is CSVSRETNYEQYF.

This clone was counted only a few times. The rearrangement links TRBV21-1 to TRBJ1-5. TRBV21-1 is labeled a pseudogene. This CDR3 has 16 amino acids. The CDR3 DNA is TGTGCCAGTCCCGCGGGGGGCGATTCAAGCAATCAGCCCCAGCATTTT. Protein: CASPAGGDSSNQPQHF.

The chain recombines TRBV19 with TRBJ1-5, with D uncertain. The germline V and J ends were trimmed by 7 bases and 0 bases, with 13 bases remaining between them. This CDR3 has 15 amino acids. Germline values: CDR1 LNHDA, CDR2 SQIVND (reference sequence). CDR3 in amino acids: CASKDYPNSNQPQHF. CDR3 bases: TGTGCCAGTAAAGATTATCCAAATAGCAATCAGCCCCAGCATTTT.